A selection of T cell receptor beta chains follows, all from one sample in a study of chronic HIV infection and antiretroviral therapy. TCRdb processed the 5' RACE reads anew with MiXCR; each CDR3 protein has one entry. The top ten hold 2.5% of the sample, which has more than 25,000 distinct CDR3 sequences, about 9.6% seen once. Input material: peripheral blood. These TCRs come from an adult who had HIV and had not received antiretroviral therapy, or was an uninfected healthy control (not recorded which). Both conserved end residues are part of each CDR3. D genes are given only for firm matches. A clone size is listed for some rows: how often the clone was seen (once, few, many), or a class if it is expanded.

j_call d_call v_call clone_size cdr3_aa cdr3_nt
TRBJ2-7 . TRBV5-1 many CASPGLSYEQYF TGCGCCAGCCCGGGTTTGTCCTACGAGCAGTACTTC
TRBJ1-5 TRBD1 TRBV29-1 many CSVLGQGDQPQHF TGCAGCGTGTTGGGACAGGGTGATCAGCCCCAGCATTTT
TRBJ2-1 . TRBV24-1 few CATSEGYNEQFF TGTGCCACCAGCGAAGGATACAATGAGCAGTTCTTC
TRBJ1-1 . TRBV4-1 many CASSQVEGQNTEAFF TGCGCCAGCAGCCAAGTAGAAGGACAGAACACTGAAGCTTTCTTT
TRBJ2-7 TRBD1 TRBV29-1 many CSVLSQGIAYEQYF TGCAGCGTACTATCACAGGGGATTGCCTACGAGCAGTACTTC
TRBJ2-7 . TRBV20-1 many CSALRDPRYEQYF TGCAGTGCCCTCCGGGACCCCCGATACGAGCAGTACTTC
TRBJ1-3 . TRBV14 . CASSQAGLLSGNTIYF TGTGCCAGCAGCCAAGCGGGACTCCTCTCTGGAAACACCATATATTTT
TRBJ2-5 . TRBV29-1 . CSGTGGKETQYF TGCAGCGGAACAGGCGGAAAAGAGACCCAGTACTTC
TRBJ2-3 . TRBV12-3/TRBV12-4 many CASSLDEPTDTQYF TGTGCCAGCAGTTTAGACGAACCAACAGATACGCAGTATTTT
TRBJ2-2 . TRBV12-3/TRBV12-4 medium-sized CASTLLVPGELFF TGTGCCAGCACTTTACTGGTCCCTGGGGAGCTGTTTTTT
TRBJ1-2 TRBD1 TRBV5-8 many CASSYDRGARDDYTF TGTGCCAGCAGCTATGACAGGGGAGCACGAGATGACTACACCTTC
TRBJ2-2 TRBD1 TRBV7-9 many CASSSRGQGQDTGELFF TGTGCCAGCAGCTCCCGAGGACAGGGGCAGGACACCGGGGAGCTGTTTTTT
TRBJ1-2 . TRBV21-1 . CASSKGGTEETNYGYTF TGTGCCAGCAGCAAAGGAGGGACAGAAGAAACTAACTATGGCTACACCTTC
TRBJ2-2 . TRBV29-1 few CSAGQTTGELFF TGCAGCGCCGGACAGACAACCGGGGAGCTGTTTTTT
TRBJ2-7 . TRBV6-2/TRBV6-3 many CASSSAQITTGRHYEQYF TGTGCCAGCAGTTCCGCCCAAATTACGACAGGCCGACATTACGAGCAGTACTTC
TRBJ2-5 . TRBV18 few CASSPPYSRTLETQYF TGTGCCAGCTCACCACCGTACTCGCGTACACTAGAGACCCAGTACTTC
TRBJ1-5 . TRBV20-1 few CSANRGNQPQHF TGCAGTGCTAACAGGGGCAATCAGCCCCAGCATTTT
TRBJ1-1 . TRBV6-5 many CASSRGTPNTEAFF TGTGCCAGCAGCCGCGGGACACCTAACACTGAAGCTTTCTTT
TRBJ1-2 TRBD1 TRBV13 many CASSLQGVVYGYTF TGTGCCAGCAGCTTACAGGGGGTCGTGTATGGCTACACCTTC
TRBJ2-7 . TRBV5-1 many CASSLKDAEREQYF TGCGCCAGCAGCTTGAAGGACGCCGAGCGGGAGCAGTACTTC
TRBJ2-3 TRBD2 TRBV7-2 . CASSQQQLLAGDYTDTQYF TGTGCCAGCAGCCAACAACAACTGCTAGCGGGGGACTACACAGATACGCAGTATTTT
TRBJ2-1 TRBD2 TRBV29-1 many CSVGKSGLAGVFF TGCAGCGTTGGGAAGAGTGGACTAGCGGGAGTGTTCTTC
TRBJ1-5 . TRBV18 . CASSPRGNSNQPQHF TGTGCCAGCTCACCACGCGGAAATAGCAATCAGCCCCAGCATTTT
TRBJ1-2 . TRBV11-2 . CASSRDGRPDYGYTF TGTGCCAGCAGCCGCGATGGACGCCCCGACTATGGCTACACCTTC
TRBJ2-5 TRBD1 TRBV29-1 many CSVPQGSETQYF TGCAGCGTCCCACAGGGGTCGGAGACCCAGTACTTC
TRBJ2-7 . TRBV6-6 medium-sized CASSLGDEQYF TGTGCCAGCAGTCTCGGGGACGAGCAGTACTTC
TRBJ1-1 . TRBV10-3 few CAISEGQRNTEAFF TGTGCCATCAGTGAGGGACAGAGGAACACTGAAGCTTTCTTT
TRBJ2-5 . TRBV4-3 many CASSQDSGPRETQYF TGCGCCAGCAGCCAAGATTCGGGCCCTAGGGAGACCCAGTACTTC
TRBJ2-1 TRBD1 TRBV5-1 few CASSLGQDEQFF TGCGCCAGCAGCCTAGGACAGGATGAGCAGTTCTTC
TRBJ2-7 TRBD2 TRBV29-1 . CSAAGGIGEQYF TGCAGCGCGGCGGGGGGGATCGGCGAGCAGTACTTC
TRBJ2-3 . TRBV5-5 many CASSFQNTDTQYF TGTGCCAGCAGCTTTCAGAACACAGATACGCAGTATTTT
TRBJ1-1 . TRBV29-1 . CSVEGGTSNTEAFF TGCAGCGTTGAAGGGGGGACATCGAACACTGAAGCTTTCTTT